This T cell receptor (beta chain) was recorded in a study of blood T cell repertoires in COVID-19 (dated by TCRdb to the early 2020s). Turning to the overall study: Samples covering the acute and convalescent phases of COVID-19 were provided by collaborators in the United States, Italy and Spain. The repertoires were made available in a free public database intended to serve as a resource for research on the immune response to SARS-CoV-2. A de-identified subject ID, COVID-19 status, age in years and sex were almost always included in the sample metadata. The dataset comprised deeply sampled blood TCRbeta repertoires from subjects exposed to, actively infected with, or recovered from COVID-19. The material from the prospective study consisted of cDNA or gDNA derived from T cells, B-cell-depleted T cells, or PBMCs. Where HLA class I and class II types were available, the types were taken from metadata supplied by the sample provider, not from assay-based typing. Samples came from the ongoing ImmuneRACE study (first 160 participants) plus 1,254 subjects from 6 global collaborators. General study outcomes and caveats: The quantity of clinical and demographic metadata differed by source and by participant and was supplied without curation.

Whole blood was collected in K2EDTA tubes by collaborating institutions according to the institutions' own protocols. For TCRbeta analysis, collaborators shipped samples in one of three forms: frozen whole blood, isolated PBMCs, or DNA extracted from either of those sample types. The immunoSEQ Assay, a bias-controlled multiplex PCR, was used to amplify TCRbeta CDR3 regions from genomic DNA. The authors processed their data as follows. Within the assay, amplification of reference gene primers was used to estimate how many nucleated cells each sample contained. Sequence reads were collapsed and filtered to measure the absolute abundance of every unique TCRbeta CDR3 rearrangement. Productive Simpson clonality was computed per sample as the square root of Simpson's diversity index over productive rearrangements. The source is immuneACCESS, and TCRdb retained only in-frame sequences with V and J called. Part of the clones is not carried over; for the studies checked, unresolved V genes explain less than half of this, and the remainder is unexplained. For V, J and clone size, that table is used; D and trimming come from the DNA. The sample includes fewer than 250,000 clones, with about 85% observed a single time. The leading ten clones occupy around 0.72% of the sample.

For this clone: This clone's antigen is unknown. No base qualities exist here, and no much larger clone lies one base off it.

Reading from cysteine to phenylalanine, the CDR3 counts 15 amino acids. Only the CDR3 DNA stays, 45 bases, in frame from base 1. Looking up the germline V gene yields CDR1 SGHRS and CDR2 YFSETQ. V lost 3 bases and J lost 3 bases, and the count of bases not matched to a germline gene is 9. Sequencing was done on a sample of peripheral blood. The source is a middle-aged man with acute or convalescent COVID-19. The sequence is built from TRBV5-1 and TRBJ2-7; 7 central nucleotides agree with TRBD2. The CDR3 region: CASSSPGTKSYEQYF. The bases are TGCGCCAGCAGCTCCCCCGGGACTAAAAGCTACGAGCAGTACTTC.